The 15 T cell receptor beta chains given below trace back to one sample, sequenced in a study of PD-1 blockade in classical Hodgkin lymphoma. The table came from immunoSEQ multiplex PCR; TCRdb's copy has only in-frame clones and leaves some out. This table has more than 45,000 clones, under 95% appearing once. Autologous stem cell transplantation was followed by relapse in every patient, and brentuximab vedotin exposure varied. Specimen: peripheral blood mononuclear cells (PBMCs), collected before the second cycle of nivolumab. These receptors were taken from a human donor with classical Hodgkin lymphoma.

The chain is built from TRBV14 and TRBJ2-7; D is unresolved. The V and J ends lost 3 bases and 2 bases respectively, with 11 bases between them. This CDR3 comprises 14 residues. Germline assignment: CDR1 SGHDN and CDR2 FVKESK. This CDR3 is CASSQLQRPYEQYF. The CDR3 DNA is TGTGCCAGCAGCCAGCTACAGAGACCCTACGAGCAGTACTTC.

The CDR3 nucleotides are TGTGCCAGCAGTGTGCGGGACAGGGGTAATCAGCCCCAGCATTTT. Its translation: CASSVRDRGNQPQHF. The chain uses TRBV2 and TRBJ1-5; 10 bases fit TRBD1. Losses at the gene ends were 4 bases for V and 4 bases for J; bases not matched to a gene: 4. CDR1 is SNHLY, CDR2 FYNNEI, per germline. This CDR3 spans 15 amino acids.

The chain links TRBV13 to TRBJ2-7, with 8 positions matching TRBD1. CDR1 PRHDT and CDR2 FYEKMQ come from the germline V gene (reference sequence). The V gene end was trimmed by 5 bases and the J gene end by 1 base; junction bases not matched to a gene: 7. The CDR3 spans 15 residues. CDR3 in DNA: TGTGCCAGCAGCCCGCCCGGGACAGGATCCTACGAGCAGTACTTC. Translating gives CASSPPGTGSYEQYF. The entire variable domain, with the rest obtained from reference TRBV13 and TRBJ2-7, is as follows: AAGVIQSPRHLIKEKRETATLKCYPIPRHDTVYWYQQGPGQDPQFLISFYEKMQSDKGSIPDRFSAQQFSDYHSELNMSSLELGDSALYFCASSPPGTGSYEQYFGPGTRLTVT.

The gene calls are TRBV6-5 and TRBJ1-1, with a possible D match to TRBD1 (5 bases). V was shortened by 5 bases and J by 0 bases, with 10 bases between the two germline ends. The CDR3 is made up of 14 amino acids. The germline V gene encodes CDR1 MNHEY and CDR2 SVGAGI. The CDR3 spells CASSDSILNTEAFF. The DNA of the CDR3 is TGTGCCAGCAGTGACAGCATTCTGAACACTGAAGCTTTCTTT.

The chain links TRBV5-1 to TRBJ1-4, with 9 bases fitting TRBD1. CDR3 length: 15 residues. Unmatched junction bases numbered 6, after V lost 2 bases and J lost 7 bases. CDR1 SGHRS and CDR2 YFSETQ come from the germline V gene. The CDR3 spells CASSFNRGQGEKLFF. CDR3 bases: TGCGCCAGCAGCTTTAACAGGGGGCAAGGTGAAAAACTGTTTTTT.

The chain carries TRBV27 and TRBJ1-5, with D unresolved. The CDR3 sequence is 15 residues long. V lost 5 bases and J lost 0, with 11 bases in between. Germline V gene lookup returns CDR1 MNHEY and CDR2 SMNVEV (reference sequence). The chain's CDR3 is CASSPSFYSNQPQHF. The CDR3 coding sequence is TGTGCCAGCAGTCCGAGTTTCTATAGCAATCAGCCCCAGCATTTT.

The rearrangement links TRBV28 to TRBJ1-1; unclear D gene. This CDR3 comprises 15 residues. Looked up from germline, CDR1 is MDHEN and CDR2 is SYDVKM. V dropped 4 bases and J dropped 5 bases, with 17 bases sitting between them. The CDR3 reads CASSSHEGGVTEAFF. The CDR3, as DNA: TGTGCCAGCAGTTCCCATGAGGGCGGAGTAACTGAAGCTTTCTTT.

V and J are TRBV28 and TRBJ2-7, with 7 bases matching TRBD1. From germline, CDR1 is MDHEN and CDR2 SYDVKM. The V and J ends lost 2 bases and 3 bases, in that order; junction bases with no gene match: 7. The CDR3 extends over 15 amino acids. The DNA of the CDR3 is TGTGCCAGCAGTTTAGGACAGGCGCCCCTCTACGAGCAGTACTTC. Translated, it gives CASSLGQAPLYEQYF.

The V and J genes are TRBV5-4 and TRBJ2-1; 8 bases map to TRBD2. The germline gives CDR1 SGHNT, CDR2 YYREEE (reference sequence). This CDR3 region has 16 residues. Unmatched junction bases numbered 7, after V lost 0 bases and J lost 5 bases. CDR3 sequence: CASSLGTGGPHNEQFF. The CDR3 DNA reads TGTGCCAGCAGCTTGGGGACGGGGGGGCCACACAATGAGCAGTTCTTC.

V usage is TRBV2 and J usage is TRBJ1-3; D remains unclear. The CDR3 length is 15 residues. Germline V gene sequence: CDR1 SNHLY, CDR2 FYNNEI. V dropped 5 bases and J dropped 0 bases, with 11 bases sitting between them. CDR3: CASSQVRSSGNTIYF. As DNA, the CDR3 is TGTGCCAGCAGTCAGGTCCGGAGCTCTGGAAACACCATATATTTT.

The J gene is TRBJ2-7, the V gene TRBV5-1, with D possibly being TRBD1 (6 bases). The V and J ends lost 3 bases and 5 bases respectively, with 24 bases between them. Germline CDR1 reads SGHRS; CDR2 reads YFSETQ. This CDR3 contains 17 residues. CDR3 protein: CASSSDSHKTGFHEQYF. In nucleotides, the CDR3 is TGCGCCAGCAGCTCGGACTCACATAAAACAGGGTTCCACGAGCAGTACTTC.

The chain is built from TRBV5-8 and TRBJ2-2; possible D gene TRBD1, 6 bases. Trimming removed 2 bases from V and 2 bases from J, with 13 bases in between. CDR1 is SGHTS, CDR2 YDEGEE, per germline. The CDR3 is 16 amino acids. The CDR3 sequence is CASSFRRDKNTGELFF. The DNA of the CDR3 is TGTGCCAGCAGCTTTCGTCGGGACAAAAACACCGGGGAGCTGTTTTTT.

This clone occurred once. The V gene is TRBV2, the J gene TRBJ1-5; weak D call: TRBD1 (6 bases). Germline V gives CDR1 SNHLY, CDR2 FYNNEI. Trimming took 0 bases from V and 7 from J, leaving 13 bases between them. This CDR3 is built from 15 residues. This chain's CDR3 is CASSEATGRVQPQHF. The CDR3 nucleotides are TGTGCCAGCAGTGAAGCTACAGGGAGAGTGCAGCCCCAGCATTTT.

As regards this clone: This sample also contains other DNA sequences that code for the same CDR3. The CDR3 DNA reads TGCGCCAGCAGCCTAGGACTAGCCAGCACAGATACGCAGTATTTT. As protein: CASSLGLASTDTQYF. This chain uses TRBV5-1 with TRBJ2-3; TRBD2 matches 8 bases. In germline, CDR1 is SGHRS, CDR2 YFSETQ. CDR3 length equals 15 residues. The V gene end was trimmed by 4 bases and the J gene end by 0 bases; junction bases not matched to a gene: 4. The variable domain in full, completed from reference TRBV5-1 and TRBJ2-3, reads KAGVTQTPRYLIKTRGQQVTLSCSPISGHRSVSWYQQTPGQGLQFLFEYFSETQRNKGNFPGRFSGRQFSNSRSEMNVSTLELGDSALYLCASSLGLASTDTQYFGPGTRLTVL.

The rearrangement uses TRBV6-5 and TRBJ1-1; D unresolved. V was shortened by 3 bases and J by 9 bases, with 11 bases between the two germline ends. The germline gives CDR1 MNHEY, CDR2 SVGAGI. CDR3 length: 12 amino acids. This CDR3 is CASSYAIGKAFF. The CDR3 coding sequence is TGTGCCAGCAGTTATGCTATCGGTAAAGCTTTCTTT.